The subject of this entry is one TCR beta chain. Antigen unknown. The data belong to a study of cytomegalovirus exposure and HLA in healthy donors. The CDR3 has 13 amino acids. CDR1 is MDHEN, CDR2 SYDVKM, per germline. The V end was cut by 4 bases, the J end by 7 bases, with 11 bases between. Notes on the study in general: The study put around 180 TCR beta chains on its list as cytomegalovirus-associated. After further analysis at a later stage, some 15,000 TCR beta sequences were associated with HLA alleles at 0.05 false discovery rate.

PCR amplification relied on 60 Vbeta primers (plus 13 Jbeta primers). Here immunoSEQ multiplex PCR was the method, and the copy in TCRdb shows in-frame clones only, minus some. The data hold about 190,000 clones, with approximately 86% observed a single time. This chain uses TRBV28 with TRBJ1-5; D is ambiguous. The specimen sequenced was PBMCs. This clonotype originated in a boy aged 2 to 10 in good health and CMV-seronegative. CDR3 bases: TGTGCCAGCAGTTGGAGGGCAGGACAGCCCCAGCATTTT. Translation: CASSWRAGQPQHF.